These T cell receptor beta chains were read from a single sample in a study of Ad26.COV2.S vaccination and SARS-CoV-2 variants. Using immunoSEQ multiplex PCR, the repertoire was profiled, and TCRdb retains in-frame clones only, with some absent. This table has under 95,000 clones, approximately 81% appearing once. The specimen was peripheral blood, collected after recovery from COVID-19. These receptors originate from a human donor who had recovered from COVID-19. CDR3s include the opening cysteine and the closing phenylalanine or tryptophan. The D gene is left open where the match is weak. The size of a clone is reported for some rows only, either as once, few or many, or as a class for expanded clones.

cdr3_aa: CASSSTGTVNTEAFF
cdr3_nt: TGTGCCAGCAGTTCAACCGGGACAGTGAACACTGAAGCTTTCTTT
d_call: TRBD1
clone_size: .
j_call: TRBJ1-1
v_call: TRBV28

cdr3_aa: CASSVASYTEAFF
cdr3_nt: TGTGCCAGCAGCGTAGCTTCGTACACTGAAGCTTTCTTT
d_call: .
clone_size: .
j_call: TRBJ1-1
v_call: TRBV9

cdr3_aa: CASSSRGGRYTDEQFF
cdr3_nt: TGTGCCAGCAGCTCCCGGGGCGGGAGGTACACGGATGAGCAGTTCTTC
d_call: TRBD2
clone_size: .
j_call: TRBJ2-1
v_call: TRBV7-9

cdr3_aa: CASSAQPGGNYPNEQFF
cdr3_nt: TGCGCCAGCAGCGCACAACCAGGGGGGAACTACCCTAATGAGCAGTTCTTC
d_call: .
clone_size: .
j_call: TRBJ2-1
v_call: TRBV4-3

cdr3_aa: CASSLADYEQYF
cdr3_nt: TGTGCCAGTAGTCTAGCGGATTACGAGCAGTACTTC
d_call: TRBD2
clone_size: .
j_call: TRBJ2-7
v_call: TRBV19

cdr3_aa: CSVYFGYEQYF
cdr3_nt: TGCAGCGTTTATTTCGGGTACGAGCAGTACTTC
d_call: .
clone_size: .
j_call: TRBJ2-7
v_call: TRBV29-1

cdr3_aa: CATIKGLGKNIQYF
cdr3_nt: TGTGCCACCATAAAAGGGTTGGGCAAAAACATTCAGTACTTC
d_call: .
clone_size: .
j_call: TRBJ2-4
v_call: TRBV28

cdr3_aa: CASSTVASGYNEQFF
cdr3_nt: TGCGCCAGCAGCACGGTCGCTAGCGGATACAATGAGCAGTTCTTC
d_call: TRBD2
clone_size: .
j_call: TRBJ2-1
v_call: TRBV5-1

cdr3_aa: CASSPPGTPGDEQFF
cdr3_nt: TGTGCCAGCAGCCCTCCCGGAACCCCGGGCGATGAGCAGTTCTTC
d_call: .
clone_size: .
j_call: TRBJ2-1
v_call: TRBV7-9

cdr3_aa: CASSQLATQETQYF
cdr3_nt: TGTGCCAGCAGCCAGCTGGCTACTCAAGAGACCCAGTACTTC
d_call: .
clone_size: .
j_call: TRBJ2-5
v_call: TRBV5-4

cdr3_aa: CASSQVLSHEQFF
cdr3_nt: TGCGCCAGCAGCCAAGTTCTCTCTCATGAGCAGTTCTTC
d_call: .
clone_size: .
j_call: TRBJ2-1
v_call: TRBV4-3

cdr3_aa: CATSRDGFYNEQFF
cdr3_nt: TGTGCCACCAGTCGGGATGGCTTCTACAATGAGCAGTTCTTC
d_call: .
clone_size: .
j_call: TRBJ2-1
v_call: TRBV24-1

cdr3_aa: CASSAPARGEQYF
cdr3_nt: TGTGCCAGCAGTGCACCCGCCCGGGGGGAGCAGTACTTC
d_call: .
clone_size: .
j_call: TRBJ2-7
v_call: TRBV27

cdr3_aa: CASSYRQTYEQYF
cdr3_nt: TGTGCCAGCAGTTACAGGCAAACCTACGAGCAGTACTTC
d_call: .
clone_size: .
j_call: TRBJ2-7
v_call: TRBV5-8

cdr3_aa: CASSARDSQFNEQFF
cdr3_nt: TGTGCCAGCAGTGCGCGGGACAGCCAATTCAATGAGCAGTTCTTC
d_call: .
clone_size: .
j_call: TRBJ2-1
v_call: TRBV28

cdr3_aa: CSVEEESGRFEAFF
cdr3_nt: TGCAGCGTTGAAGAAGAGTCGGGAAGGTTTGAAGCTTTCTTT
d_call: .
clone_size: .
j_call: TRBJ1-1
v_call: TRBV29-1

cdr3_aa: CASSPGVQGQGAGEQYF
cdr3_nt: TGTGCCAGCTCACCGGGAGTTCAGGGACAGGGGGCAGGGGAGCAGTACTTC
d_call: TRBD1
clone_size: few
j_call: TRBJ2-7
v_call: TRBV18